The T cell receptor (beta chain) described here comes from a study of shared clonotypes between healthy human individuals. With regard to this clone: Its target is unknown.

The sequenced material, unsorted PBMC DNA, was run on ten immunoSEQ deep assay plates. The data were produced by immunoSEQ multiplex PCR, yet TCRdb's version contains in-frame clones alone and is incomplete. The table lists fewer than 650,000 clones, about 82% of them singletons, with under 15% in the top ten. Study-wide results and caveats: The authors expected sequencing depth to affect clonotype sharing among donors.

Trimming stripped 3 bases from V and 5 bases from J, with 12 bases between. Germline V gene lookup returns CDR1 SGHRS and CDR2 YFSETQ. This CDR3 contains 14 residues. The clonotype originates from a woman between 40 and 55 years old in good health. Some clones in this sample may be carry-over from other donors' samples. The chain has TRBV5-1 and TRBJ2-1, with D possibly called TRBD1 or TRBD2 (5 bases each). The material sequenced was PBMCs. The CDR3 region has the DNA TGCGCCAGCAGCTACTCCCGAGGGGACAATGAGCAGTTCTTC. Protein sequence: CASSYSRGDNEQFF. The full variable domain, in which reference TRBV5-1 and TRBJ2-1 provide the parts outside the CDR3, is KAGVTQTPRYLIKTRGQQVTLSCSPISGHRSVSWYQQTPGQGLQFLFEYFSETQRNKGNFPGRFSGRQFSNSRSEMNVSTLELGDSALYLCASSYSRGDNEQFFGPGTRLTVL.